The rows below give T cell receptor beta chains drawn from one sample of a study of vaccination and CD4 T cells after COVID-19. Each CDR3 protein gets one entry after TCRdb re-called the PCR reads with MiXCR. The table has some 16,000 distinct CDR3 sequences, roughly three fifths seen once. These receptors have no known antigen. The sequenced sample was CD4+ T cells from blood, cultured in vitro. All receptors derive from a human donor who had recovered from COVID-19. The CDR3 runs from the conserved cysteine through the conserved F or W. Each record gives: J gene, V gene, clone size, D gene, CDR3 protein, CDR3 DNA. A D gene is named only where the DNA matches it firmly. Only part of the rows carry a size: once, few, many, or a class if the clone is expanded.

j_call: TRBJ2-7; v_call: TRBV19; clone_size: -; d_call: -; cdr3_aa: CASSILDRYPRQYF; cdr3_nt: TGTGCCAGTAGTATCCTAGACAGGTACCCTCGGCAGTACTTC
j_call: TRBJ2-7; v_call: TRBV27; clone_size: -; d_call: -; cdr3_aa: CASSFAGGSYEQYF; cdr3_nt: TGTGCCAGCAGTTTCGCCGGGGGATCCTACGAGCAGTACTTC
j_call: TRBJ2-3; v_call: TRBV12-3/TRBV12-4; clone_size: -; d_call: -; cdr3_aa: CASSFPYRGGTDTQYF; cdr3_nt: TGTGCCAGCAGTTTCCCCTACAGGGGGGGAACAGATACGCAGTATTTT
j_call: TRBJ2-5; v_call: TRBV28; clone_size: -; d_call: -; cdr3_aa: CASRRGSTETQYF; cdr3_nt: TGTGCCAGCAGAAGGGGCTCAACAGAGACCCAGTACTTC
j_call: TRBJ1-2; v_call: TRBV28; clone_size: few; d_call: TRBD1; cdr3_aa: CASSLGQGADYGYTF; cdr3_nt: TGTGCCAGCAGTCTTGGACAGGGGGCCGACTATGGCTACACCTTC
j_call: TRBJ1-4; v_call: TRBV27; clone_size: -; d_call: TRBD1; cdr3_aa: CASSPGQGLSNEKLFF; cdr3_nt: TGTGCCAGCAGTCCGGGACAGGGGTTGTCTAATGAAAAACTGTTTTTT
j_call: TRBJ2-3; v_call: TRBV19; clone_size: once; d_call: TRBD1; cdr3_aa: CASSRGTGIKSTDTQYF; cdr3_nt: TGTGCCAGTAGCCGAGGGACAGGGATAAAATCCACAGATACGCAGTATTTT
j_call: TRBJ1-5; v_call: TRBV29-1; clone_size: few; d_call: -; cdr3_aa: CSVGEGSNQPQHF; cdr3_nt: TGCAGCGTTGGGGAGGGTAGCAATCAGCCCCAGCATTTT
j_call: TRBJ2-7; v_call: TRBV5-1; clone_size: -; d_call: TRBD1; cdr3_aa: CASSSQGASNEQYF; cdr3_nt: TGCGCCAGCAGCTCACAGGGGGCATCTAACGAGCAGTACTTC
j_call: TRBJ1-5; v_call: TRBV20-1; clone_size: -; d_call: -; cdr3_aa: CSAPLPPSNQPQHF; cdr3_nt: TGCAGTGCTCCCCTTCCCCCAAGCAATCAGCCCCAGCATTTT
j_call: TRBJ2-5; v_call: TRBV25-1; clone_size: -; d_call: -; cdr3_aa: CASSGIHLGRGFEETQYF; cdr3_nt: TGTGCCAGCAGTGGCATCCATCTTGGAAGGGGATTCGAAGAGACCCAGTACTTC
j_call: TRBJ1-2; v_call: TRBV19; clone_size: few; d_call: TRBD1; cdr3_aa: CASSIRTGDGYTF; cdr3_nt: TGTGCCAGTAGTATCCGGACAGGGGATGGCTACACCTTC
j_call: TRBJ1-2; v_call: TRBV20-1; clone_size: -; d_call: -; cdr3_aa: CSAISGGGGYTF; cdr3_nt: TGCAGTGCCATTAGTGGTGGAGGGGGCTACACCTTC
j_call: TRBJ1-1; v_call: TRBV27; clone_size: -; d_call: -; cdr3_aa: CASSFGGNTEAFF; cdr3_nt: TGTGCCAGCAGTTTCGGGGGGAACACTGAAGCTTTCTTT
j_call: TRBJ2-5; v_call: TRBV6-4; clone_size: -; d_call: TRBD2; cdr3_aa: CASSEGGLAVQETQYF; cdr3_nt: TGTGCCAGCAGTGAGGGGGGACTAGCGGTTCAAGAGACCCAGTACTTC
j_call: TRBJ1-5; v_call: TRBV2; clone_size: -; d_call: -; cdr3_aa: CASNWSRSSNQPQHF; cdr3_nt: TGTGCCAGCAACTGGAGCCGAAGCAGCAATCAGCCCCAGCATTTT
j_call: TRBJ1-2; v_call: TRBV19; clone_size: -; d_call: TRBD1; cdr3_aa: CASKSGQGALGYTF; cdr3_nt: TGTGCCAGTAAATCGGGACAGGGGGCCTTGGGCTACACCTTC
j_call: TRBJ2-6; v_call: TRBV27; clone_size: -; d_call: -; cdr3_aa: CASALLGPSGANVLTF; cdr3_nt: TGTGCCAGCGCTTTACTAGGTCCATCTGGGGCCAACGTCCTGACTTTC
j_call: TRBJ2-3; v_call: TRBV7-9; clone_size: -; d_call: TRBD2; cdr3_aa: CASSPTFSGTSTDTQYF; cdr3_nt: TGTGCCAGCAGCCCAACTTTTAGCGGGACTAGCACAGATACGCAGTATTTT
j_call: TRBJ2-2; v_call: TRBV5-1; clone_size: -; d_call: -; cdr3_aa: CASTRQAESGELFF; cdr3_nt: TGCGCCAGCACCCGACAGGCCGAATCCGGGGAGCTGTTTTTT
j_call: TRBJ2-1; v_call: TRBV24-1; clone_size: -; d_call: -; cdr3_aa: CATSDKGAGYNEQFF; cdr3_nt: TGTGCCACCAGTGACAAGGGGGCGGGATACAATGAGCAGTTCTTC
j_call: TRBJ1-3; v_call: TRBV11-3; clone_size: few; d_call: TRBD1; cdr3_aa: CANRDSSGNTIYF; cdr3_nt: TGTGCCAACCGGGACAGCTCTGGAAACACCATATATTTT
j_call: TRBJ1-2; v_call: TRBV2; clone_size: -; d_call: TRBD1; cdr3_aa: CASSPDRGRPNYGYTF; cdr3_nt: TGTGCCAGCAGTCCGGACAGGGGTCGCCCTAACTATGGCTACACCTTC
j_call: TRBJ2-7; v_call: TRBV7-8; clone_size: -; d_call: -; cdr3_aa: CASSLSGGYEQYF; cdr3_nt: TGTGCCAGCAGCTTATCTGGGGGGTACGAGCAGTACTTC
j_call: TRBJ2-2; v_call: TRBV2; clone_size: -; d_call: -; cdr3_aa: CASMGWGGAGRTGELFF; cdr3_nt: TGTGCCAGCATGGGGTGGGGGGGCGCAGGAAGGACCGGGGAGCTGTTTTTT
j_call: TRBJ1-2; v_call: TRBV10-3; clone_size: -; d_call: -; cdr3_aa: CAIKAGEGGYTF; cdr3_nt: TGTGCCATCAAGGCGGGGGAGGGTGGCTACACCTTC
j_call: TRBJ2-1; v_call: TRBV28; clone_size: -; d_call: -; cdr3_aa: CASSLPGAGEQFF; cdr3_nt: TGTGCCAGCAGTTTGCCAGGGGCGGGTGAGCAGTTCTTC
j_call: TRBJ1-4; v_call: TRBV7-2; clone_size: -; d_call: -; cdr3_aa: CASKTYGGEKLFF; cdr3_nt: TGTGCCAGCAAAACATACGGCGGAGAAAAACTGTTTTTT
j_call: TRBJ1-1; v_call: TRBV6-2/TRBV6-3; clone_size: -; d_call: -; cdr3_aa: CAISRGAKLSFF; cdr3_nt: TGTGCCATCTCCCGGGGGGCCAAATTGTCTTTCTTT
j_call: TRBJ2-2; v_call: TRBV20-1; clone_size: -; d_call: TRBD1; cdr3_aa: CSARGGQGAGELFF; cdr3_nt: TGCAGTGCTAGGGGGGGACAGGGGGCCGGGGAGCTGTTTTTT
j_call: TRBJ2-5; v_call: TRBV5-1; clone_size: -; d_call: -; cdr3_aa: CASSGGAREETQYF; cdr3_nt: TGCGCCAGCAGCGGCGGGGCACGGGAGGAGACCCAGTACTTC
j_call: TRBJ1-1; v_call: TRBV18; clone_size: -; d_call: -; cdr3_aa: CASSPQGRWDTEAFF; cdr3_nt: TGTGCCAGCTCACCACAGGGACGGTGGGACACTGAAGCTTTCTTT
j_call: TRBJ2-5; v_call: TRBV6-1; clone_size: -; d_call: -; cdr3_aa: CASSLSRSQETQYF; cdr3_nt: TGTGCCAGCAGCCTAAGCCGAAGCCAAGAGACCCAGTACTTC
j_call: TRBJ2-6; v_call: TRBV19; clone_size: -; d_call: -; cdr3_aa: CASTDTSSGANVLTF; cdr3_nt: TGTGCCAGTACCGACACTAGCTCTGGGGCCAACGTCCTGACTTTC
j_call: TRBJ1-5; v_call: TRBV2; clone_size: few; d_call: -; cdr3_aa: CASSEDSIDSNQPQHF; cdr3_nt: TGTGCCAGCAGTGAAGACAGCATAGATAGCAATCAGCCCCAGCATTTT
j_call: TRBJ2-5; v_call: TRBV5-5; clone_size: -; d_call: -; cdr3_aa: CASSLFPEQETQYF; cdr3_nt: TGTGCCAGCAGCTTGTTCCCGGAGCAAGAGACCCAGTACTTC
j_call: TRBJ2-3; v_call: TRBV7-9; clone_size: -; d_call: TRBD1; cdr3_aa: CASSLAGGPIRDTQYF; cdr3_nt: TGTGCCAGCAGCTTAGCAGGGGGCCCGATACGAGATACGCAGTATTTT
j_call: TRBJ1-1; v_call: TRBV11-2; clone_size: -; d_call: -; cdr3_aa: CASSQGPAEAFF; cdr3_nt: TGTGCCAGCAGCCAAGGACCGGCTGAAGCTTTCTTT
j_call: TRBJ2-3; v_call: TRBV5-5; clone_size: -; d_call: TRBD2; cdr3_aa: CASSLLGGTSGRADTQYF; cdr3_nt: TGTGCCAGCAGCCTACTGGGGGGGACTAGCGGGAGGGCCGATACGCAGTATTTT
j_call: TRBJ1-3; v_call: TRBV20-1; clone_size: few; d_call: -; cdr3_aa: CSVLIPRFSGNTIYF; cdr3_nt: TGCAGTGTACTAATCCCACGGTTCTCTGGAAACACCATATATTTT
j_call: TRBJ2-3; v_call: TRBV6-4; clone_size: -; d_call: -; cdr3_aa: CASSDSETDTQYF; cdr3_nt: TGTGCCAGCAGTGACTCGGAGACAGATACGCAGTATTTT
j_call: TRBJ2-3; v_call: TRBV2; clone_size: few; d_call: -; cdr3_aa: CASPERADTQYF; cdr3_nt: TGTGCCAGCCCAGAAAGGGCGGATACGCAGTATTTT
j_call: TRBJ2-5; v_call: TRBV18; clone_size: once; d_call: TRBD1; cdr3_aa: CASSPPGTGGQTQYF; cdr3_nt: TGTGCCAGCTCACCACCCGGGACAGGGGGCCAGACCCAGTACTTC
j_call: TRBJ1-1; v_call: TRBV11-2; clone_size: -; d_call: -; cdr3_aa: CASSLDRGPNTEAFF; cdr3_nt: TGTGCCAGCAGCTTAGACAGGGGTCCGAACACTGAAGCTTTCTTT
j_call: TRBJ2-3; v_call: TRBV21-1; clone_size: -; d_call: -; cdr3_aa: CASCRKARLEFADTQYF; cdr3_nt: TGTGCCAGCTGCAGAAAGGCTAGACTAGAGTTTGCAGATACGCAGTATTTT
j_call: TRBJ1-4; v_call: TRBV7-2; clone_size: -; d_call: TRBD1; cdr3_aa: CASSQGGHRGLGEKLFF; cdr3_nt: TGTGCCAGCAGCCAAGGGGGGCACAGGGGGCTGGGTGAAAAACTGTTTTTT
j_call: TRBJ2-7; v_call: TRBV20-1; clone_size: -; d_call: TRBD2; cdr3_aa: CSATGTSGGGGSYEQYF; cdr3_nt: TGCAGTGCTACTGGGACTAGCGGGGGTGGGGGTTCCTACGAGCAGTACTTC
j_call: TRBJ2-1; v_call: TRBV6-2/TRBV6-3; clone_size: -; d_call: TRBD2; cdr3_aa: CAGSYLSLAGEQFF; cdr3_nt: TGTGCCGGCAGTTACCTGAGCCTAGCGGGAGAGCAGTTCTTC
j_call: TRBJ1-2; v_call: TRBV2; clone_size: few; d_call: -; cdr3_aa: CASSEPDGYTF; cdr3_nt: TGTGCCAGCAGTGAACCAGATGGCTACACCTTC
j_call: TRBJ1-2; v_call: TRBV24-1; clone_size: few; d_call: -; cdr3_aa: CATSEARAPYGYTF; cdr3_nt: TGTGCCACCAGTGAGGCCAGGGCGCCCTATGGCTACACCTTC
j_call: TRBJ2-1; v_call: TRBV2; clone_size: -; d_call: TRBD1; cdr3_aa: CASSRDRLNEQFF; cdr3_nt: TGTGCCAGCAGTAGGGACAGACTCAATGAGCAGTTCTTC
j_call: TRBJ2-4; v_call: TRBV6-5; clone_size: -; d_call: -; cdr3_aa: CASSLKNIQYF; cdr3_nt: TGTGCCAGCAGTTTAAAAAACATTCAGTACTTC
j_call: TRBJ1-1; v_call: TRBV18; clone_size: -; d_call: TRBD1; cdr3_aa: CASSLTGDNTEAFF; cdr3_nt: TGTGCCAGCTCACTCACAGGGGACAACACTGAAGCTTTCTTT
j_call: TRBJ1-2; v_call: TRBV24-1; clone_size: -; d_call: -; cdr3_aa: CATSEGGAPFYGYTF; cdr3_nt: TGTGCCACCAGTGAAGGAGGGGCCCCTTTCTATGGCTACACCTTC
j_call: TRBJ2-3; v_call: TRBV7-2; clone_size: few; d_call: TRBD2; cdr3_aa: CASSLRLANRLYF; cdr3_nt: TGTGCCAGCAGCCTCCGACTAGCCAATAGGCTATATTTT